Described below is a single TCR beta chain sequence and its context. In the authors' methods: Quantification of nucleated cells was approximated via reference gene primer amplification. Clones were sequenced by immunoSEQ multiplex PCR, and TCRdb holds only the in-frame ones, with some missing. The D gene and trimming were derived from the DNA, and the V and J assignments and clone size from that table. The sample includes approximately 290,000 clones, more than 85% of them seen just once. From germline, CDR1 is SNHLY and CDR2 FYNNEI. CDR3 length: 14 amino acids. Trimming cost V 3 bases and J 1 base, with 9 bases left between them. This entry is derived from a study of blood T cell repertoires in COVID-19. Turning to the study itself: Sites across the United States, Italy and Spain contributed samples from acute and convalescent COVID-19.

Source material: peripheral blood. This clonotype originated in a woman aged 25 to 39 with COVID-19, enrolled during active disease. V and J are TRBV2 and TRBJ1-2; D not certain. The DNA for the CDR3 is TGTGCCAGCAGTGAGGCCAGAGGTAACTATGGCTACACCTTC. Translation: CASSEARGNYGYTF.